This is a list of T cell receptor beta chains from one sample in a study of response to subunit inactivated influenza vaccine. TCRdb called the RT-PCR reads again in MiXCR, with one record for every CDR3 protein. The data contain approximately 500,000 distinct CDR3 sequences, 20% to 25% of them singletons. The same data also contributed to another study, on T cells expressing NK-cell markers.

The sequencing used CD4+ T cells sorted from PBMCs, collected 11 to 12 days after vaccination. All receptors derive from a man aged 50 or older who received an inactivated influenza vaccine. The CDR3 runs from the conserved cysteine through the conserved F or W. D genes are given only for firm matches. Size is stated for part of the rows, as once, few or many counts, or as a class when the clone is expanded.

clone size: many
V gene: TRBV29-1
J gene: TRBJ2-5
D gene: -
CDR3 DNA: TGCAGCGTATGGACAGTTACAAGCAAGACCCAGTACTTC
CDR3 protein: CSVWTVTSKTQYF

clone size: -
V gene: TRBV7-9
J gene: TRBJ1-3
D gene: -
CDR3 DNA: TGTGCCAGCAGCCCCGCGCGAGGTGGAAACACCATATATTTT
CDR3 protein: CASSPARGGNTIYF

clone size: few
V gene: TRBV20-1
J gene: TRBJ2-1
D gene: -
CDR3 DNA: TGCAGTGCGCACAGGTTGGGGCACTACAATGAGCAGTTCTTC
CDR3 protein: CSAHRLGHYNEQFF

clone size: few
V gene: TRBV12-3/TRBV12-4
J gene: TRBJ1-4
D gene: TRBD1
CDR3 DNA: TGTGCCAGCAGACGACAGGGGGCTAATGAAAAACTGTTTTTT
CDR3 protein: CASRRQGANEKLFF

clone size: -
V gene: TRBV10-3
J gene: TRBJ2-3
D gene: -
CDR3 DNA: TGTGCCATCAACACCAGGGAAACAGATACGCAGTATTTT
CDR3 protein: CAINTRETDTQYF

clone size: -
V gene: TRBV7-2
J gene: TRBJ2-5
D gene: -
CDR3 DNA: TGTGCCAGCAGCTTAGGATCCTCAGAGACCCAGTACTTC
CDR3 protein: CASSLGSSETQYF

clone size: many
V gene: TRBV5-5
J gene: TRBJ1-2
D gene: TRBD1
CDR3 DNA: TGTGCCAGCAGCCAGGGGGGGCAGAACTATGGCTACACCTTC
CDR3 protein: CASSQGGQNYGYTF

clone size: -
V gene: TRBV19
J gene: TRBJ1-4
D gene: -
CDR3 DNA: TGTGCCAGTAGCCGTAGAGGGAATGAAAAACTGTTTTTT
CDR3 protein: CASSRRGNEKLFF

clone size: -
V gene: TRBV7-2
J gene: TRBJ2-7
D gene: -
CDR3 DNA: TGTGCCAGCAGCTTCTCCCCGGGACCCAAATCCATCTACGAGCAGTACTTC
CDR3 protein: CASSFSPGPKSIYEQYF

clone size: few
V gene: TRBV3-1
J gene: TRBJ2-7
D gene: TRBD2
CDR3 DNA: TGTGCCAGCAGCCCCGGACTAGCGGGATTGAGTTACGAGCAGTACTTC
CDR3 protein: CASSPGLAGLSYEQYF

clone size: many
V gene: TRBV29-1
J gene: TRBJ1-5
D gene: -
CDR3 DNA: TGCAGCGTGCAAATAGGGGATCCCAATCAGCCCCAGCATTTT
CDR3 protein: CSVQIGDPNQPQHF

clone size: -
V gene: TRBV7-2
J gene: TRBJ2-2
D gene: -
CDR3 DNA: TGTGCCAGCAGCTTAGTCGGAGGACGGGAGACCGGGGAGCTGTTTTTT
CDR3 protein: CASSLVGGRETGELFF

clone size: -
V gene: TRBV3-1
J gene: TRBJ2-7
D gene: TRBD1
CDR3 DNA: TGTGCCAGCAATGGACAGGGTTCCTCCTACGAGCAGTACTTC
CDR3 protein: CASNGQGSSYEQYF

clone size: -
V gene: TRBV10-3
J gene: TRBJ1-2
D gene: TRBD1
CDR3 DNA: TGTGCCATCAGTCGGGACAGGGCGAACTATGGCTACACCTTC
CDR3 protein: CAISRDRANYGYTF

clone size: -
V gene: TRBV20-1
J gene: TRBJ1-5
D gene: -
CDR3 DNA: TGCAGTGCTAGACCCAGGTATAGCAATCAGCCCCAGCATTTT
CDR3 protein: CSARPRYSNQPQHF

clone size: once
V gene: TRBV20-1
J gene: TRBJ2-5
D gene: TRBD2
CDR3 DNA: TGCAGTCCGGGAGGGGAGGAGACCCAGTACTTC
CDR3 protein: CSPGGEETQYF

clone size: -
V gene: TRBV20-1
J gene: TRBJ2-4
D gene: -
CDR3 DNA: TGCAGTGCTAGAGACTTGCGCGAGCTAGCCAAAAACATTCAGTACTTC
CDR3 protein: CSARDLRELAKNIQYF

clone size: -
V gene: TRBV27
J gene: TRBJ1-6
D gene: -
CDR3 DNA: TGTGCCAGCAGTTTAACCTTGAGCGGGCAGATTTATTCACCCCTCCACTTT
CDR3 protein: CASSLTLSGQIYSPLHF

clone size: -
V gene: TRBV28
J gene: TRBJ2-6
D gene: TRBD1
CDR3 DNA: TGTGCCAGCAGATCGACAGGGGGCTCTGGGGCCAACGTCCTGACTTTC
CDR3 protein: CASRSTGGSGANVLTF

clone size: -
V gene: TRBV10-3
J gene: TRBJ2-5
D gene: TRBD2
CDR3 DNA: TGTGCCATCAGTGATAGCGGGGGGGCCAAGGAGACCCAGTACTTC
CDR3 protein: CAISDSGGAKETQYF

clone size: few
V gene: TRBV5-6
J gene: TRBJ1-1
D gene: -
CDR3 DNA: TGTGCCAGCAGCCTCGGACGGGATCTGAACACTGAAGCTTTCTTT
CDR3 protein: CASSLGRDLNTEAFF

clone size: -
V gene: TRBV27
J gene: TRBJ2-5
D gene: TRBD2
CDR3 DNA: TGTGCCAGCAGTTTAGCGGGAGTGGCGACCCAGTACTTC
CDR3 protein: CASSLAGVATQYF

clone size: -
V gene: TRBV7-2
J gene: TRBJ2-5
D gene: -
CDR3 DNA: TGTGCCAGCAGCTTCCGACCCCCATATCCAGAGACCCAGTACTTC
CDR3 protein: CASSFRPPYPETQYF

clone size: -
V gene: TRBV2
J gene: TRBJ1-1
D gene: TRBD1
CDR3 DNA: TGTGCCAGCGGAACAGGGGCGCTACTGAACACTGAAGCTTTCTTT
CDR3 protein: CASGTGALLNTEAFF

clone size: few
V gene: TRBV12-3/TRBV12-4
J gene: TRBJ2-3
D gene: -
CDR3 DNA: TGTGCCAGCAGTCCTAGCGAGAGCACAGATACGCAGTATTTT
CDR3 protein: CASSPSESTDTQYF

clone size: few
V gene: TRBV28
J gene: TRBJ2-7
D gene: TRBD1
CDR3 DNA: TGTGCCAGCAGAGCTCGACAGGGGATCTACGAGCAGTACTTC
CDR3 protein: CASRARQGIYEQYF

clone size: -
V gene: TRBV20-1
J gene: TRBJ1-5
D gene: TRBD1
CDR3 DNA: TGCAGCGCTAGAGGCAGGGGGCAGGGTCAGCCCCAGCATTTT
CDR3 protein: CSARGRGQGQPQHF

clone size: many
V gene: TRBV15
J gene: TRBJ2-2
D gene: -
CDR3 DNA: TGTGCCACCAGCGGCAGGGCGAACACCGGGGAGCTGTTTTTT
CDR3 protein: CATSGRANTGELFF

clone size: few
V gene: TRBV5-1
J gene: TRBJ2-3
D gene: -
CDR3 DNA: TGCGCCAGCAGCCTCCAGGGTTTTGGTAACACAGATACGCAGTATTTT
CDR3 protein: CASSLQGFGNTDTQYF

clone size: -
V gene: TRBV12-5
J gene: TRBJ2-1
D gene: -
CDR3 DNA: TGTGCTAGTGGTTGGGGCCCCTATGAGCAGTTCTTC
CDR3 protein: CASGWGPYEQFF

clone size: few
V gene: TRBV18
J gene: TRBJ2-5
D gene: -
CDR3 DNA: TGTGCCAGCTCACCCGCCGTGCCAGCCCAAGAGACCCAGTACTTC
CDR3 protein: CASSPAVPAQETQYF

clone size: few
V gene: TRBV7-2
J gene: TRBJ1-1
D gene: -
CDR3 DNA: TGTGCCAGCAGCTTAGGGGTCCGGGTAGAAGCTTTCTTT
CDR3 protein: CASSLGVRVEAFF

clone size: few
V gene: TRBV20-1
J gene: TRBJ2-3
D gene: -
CDR3 DNA: TGCAGTGCTAGAGCCCCGGGGTTAGCCACAGATACGCAGTATTTT
CDR3 protein: CSARAPGLATDTQYF

clone size: -
V gene: TRBV6-2/TRBV6-3
J gene: TRBJ2-7
D gene: -
CDR3 DNA: TGTGCCAGCAGAGACGGGGGCTCCGAGCAGTACTTC
CDR3 protein: CASRDGGSEQYF

clone size: few
V gene: TRBV6-2/TRBV6-3
J gene: TRBJ2-2
D gene: -
CDR3 DNA: TGTGCCAGCAGCCAATACCCCCAGGGCTCCGGGGAGCTGTTTTTT
CDR3 protein: CASSQYPQGSGELFF

clone size: few
V gene: TRBV6-2/TRBV6-3
J gene: TRBJ2-7
D gene: -
CDR3 DNA: TGTGCCAGCAGTTACTCTGCAGGGACCTACGAGCAGTACTTC
CDR3 protein: CASSYSAGTYEQYF

clone size: few
V gene: TRBV5-5
J gene: TRBJ2-5
D gene: TRBD2
CDR3 DNA: TGTGCCAGCAGCTCTCGCGCGGCTAGCGGGGCTCAAGAGACCCAGTACTTC
CDR3 protein: CASSSRAASGAQETQYF

clone size: few
V gene: TRBV20-1
J gene: TRBJ2-7
D gene: TRBD2
CDR3 DNA: TGCAGTGCCGAACTTAGCGGGAGCCGGGGCGAGCAGTACTTC
CDR3 protein: CSAELSGSRGEQYF

clone size: few
V gene: TRBV20-1
J gene: TRBJ2-1
D gene: -
CDR3 DNA: TGCAGTGCTAGAGGAAAGGCCCGATTGGGTTACAATGAGCAGTTCTTC
CDR3 protein: CSARGKARLGYNEQFF

clone size: few
V gene: TRBV10-2
J gene: TRBJ1-1
D gene: -
CDR3 DNA: TGCGCCAGCAGATTCCAGACTGAGAACACTGAAGCTTTCTTT
CDR3 protein: CASRFQTENTEAFF